These 20 T cell receptor beta chains originate from one sample sequenced in a study of CD8 T cells in ankylosing spondylitis. Whole-study findings and limits: Blood from ankylosing spondylitis patients appeared to carry a characteristic roughly 8-variant TCR beta motif.

TCRdb reanalysed the 5' RACE reads using MiXCR and keeps one entry per CDR3 protein. The profile shows 800,000 to 900,000 distinct CDR3 sequences, 12% of them singletons. The antigens these receptors bind are not known. Sequencing input: blood, either unsorted or a sorted T cell fraction (not recorded which). The receptors here all came from a male donor with ankylosing spondylitis.

This clonotype occurred many times. This rearrangement joins TRBV20-1 to TRBJ1-6, with D unresolved. CDR3 length: 14 residues. Germline values: CDR1 DFQATT, CDR2 SNEGSKA (reference sequence). Deletions cut 1 base from V and 5 bases from J, with 9 bases between. CDR3 DNA sequence: TGCAGTGCTAGAGCGGGCGACAATAATTCACCCCTCCACTTT. Amino acids: CSARAGDNNSPLHF.

This clonotype was recorded at least ten times. J is TRBJ1-1 and V is TRBV27, with D uncertain. Per germline, CDR1 MNHEY and CDR2 SMNVEV (reference sequence). The CDR3 loop spans 16 amino acids. Trimming pared 2 bases from V and 0 bases from J, leaving 13 bases between. CDR3 coding DNA: TGTGCCAGCAGTTTAACCCTCCGGGCTATGAACACTGAAGCTTTCTTT. Its translation: CASSLTLRAMNTEAFF.

There are a few counts of this clonotype. This chain joins TRBV6-5 and TRBJ2-1; the match to TRBD2 covers 9 bases. With V trimmed by 3 bases and J by 4 bases, 7 bases remained unmatched. The CDR3 has 16 amino acids. The germline gives CDR1 MNHEY, CDR2 SVGAGI. CDR3 DNA sequence: TGTGCCAGCAGTTATCCCGGGACTAGCCCTTACAATGAGCAGTTCTTC. It translates to CASSYPGTSPYNEQFF.

This clonotype was picked up a small number of times. V is TRBV5-1 and J is TRBJ1-6, with 7 bases matching TRBD1. This CDR3 is built from 15 residues. The V gene end was trimmed by 4 bases and the J gene end by 7 bases; junction bases not matched to a gene: 8. Per germline, CDR1 SGHRS and CDR2 YFSETQ. In DNA, the CDR3 is TGCGCCAGCAGCCCTGGACAGGCGTCCAATTCACCCCTCCACTTT. It yields the protein CASSPGQASNSPLHF.

This clonotype turned up a few times. This chain links TRBV20-1 with TRBJ1-4, with a tentative D call TRBD1 (6 bases). CDR3 size: 13 residues. Per germline, CDR1 DFQATT and CDR2 SNEGSKA (reference sequence). Trimming removed 6 bases at V and 8 bases at J, with 16 bases between. Here the CDR3 DNA reads TGCAGTGCCGGCGGCTTCGACAGGGAAAAACTGTTTTTT. It yields the protein CSAGGFDREKLFF.

The chain combines TRBV20-1 with TRBJ1-5, with D tentatively TRBD1 (5 bases). Germline CDR1 is DFQATT and CDR2 is SNEGSKA (reference sequence). The CDR3 is 14 residues long. Trimming took off 5 bases at V and 4 bases at J, with 15 bases between the two ends. The CDR3 sequence: CSAWQGNWNQPQHF. The CDR3 nucleotides read TGCAGTGCTTGGCAGGGCAATTGGAATCAGCCCCAGCATTTT.

This clonotype was seen repeatedly, ten times or more. The V call is TRBV12-3 or TRBV12-4, the J call TRBJ2-7; D call uncertain. V gave up 3 bases and J gave up 6 bases, with 12 bases separating them. The CDR3 has 13 amino acids. In DNA form, the CDR3 reads TGTGCCAGCAGTTTGGCCCCGAGCGCCGAGCAGTACTTC. It yields the protein CASSLAPSAEQYF.

This clonotype has more than one count but fewer than ten. The chain employs TRBV7-8 and TRBJ2-2, with a tentative D call TRBD2 (5 bases). V dropped 1 base and J dropped 4 bases, with 13 bases sitting between them. Germline assignment: CDR1 SGHVS and CDR2 FQNEAQ. There are 16 residues in the CDR3. The CDR3: CASSLVYRGGTGELFF. CDR3 coding DNA: TGTGCCAGCAGCTTAGTGTATCGCGGAGGCACCGGGGAGCTGTTTTTT.

This clonotype was counted a few times. V and J are TRBV7-9 and TRBJ1-4; TRBD1 is a possible D gene (5 bases). CDR3 length: 15 amino acids. Trimming cost V 7 bases and J 3 bases, with 15 bases left between them. The germline CDR1 and CDR2 sequences are SEHNR and FQNEAQ (reference sequence). CDR3 in amino acids: CASTKRGSANEKLFF. For the CDR3, the DNA is TGTGCCAGCACCAAAAGGGGTTCGGCTAATGAAAAACTGTTTTTT. Full variable domain (outside the CDR3, taken from reference TRBV7-9 and TRBJ1-4): DTGVSQNPRHKITKRGQNVTFRCDPISEHNRLYWYRQTLGQGPEFLTYFQNEAQLEKSRLLSDRFSAERPKGSFSTLEIQRTEQGDSAMYLCASTKRGSANEKLFFGSGTQLSVL.

This clonotype was seen a handful of times. The V gene is TRBV7-2, the J gene TRBJ1-6; no definite D call. The germline V gene has CDR1 SGHTA and CDR2 FQGNSA. CDR3 length: 16 amino acids. V lost 4 bases and J 10 bases, leaving 20 bases between the germline ends. The CDR3 loop is CASSSPPGMRSSPLHF. CDR3 coding DNA: TGTGCCAGCAGCTCCCCGCCGGGAATGCGTTCATCACCCCTCCACTTT.

This clonotype was seen at least ten times. The chain joins TRBV7-9 to TRBJ1-1; D is undetermined. From germline, CDR1 is SEHNR and CDR2 FQNEAQ (reference sequence). CDR3 length equals 15 residues. V lost 2 bases, J lost 1 base, and 11 bases lay in between. The CDR3 coding sequence is TGTGCCAGCAGCTTACCCGGACGGGAGAACACTGAAGCTTTCTTT. As protein: CASSLPGRENTEAFF.

This clonotype was seen many times. The rearrangement uses TRBV20-1 and TRBJ2-4, with D uncertain. The CDR3 has 13 residues. Deletions cut 5 bases from V and 1 base from J, with 9 bases between. Germline-derived CDR1 and CDR2 are DFQATT and SNEGSKA (reference sequence). CDR3 in DNA: TGCAGTGCTGTCTTCGGTGCCAAAAACATTCAGTACTTC. Encoded protein: CSAVFGAKNIQYF.

This chain uses TRBV4-2 with TRBJ2-4; 8 bases are shared with TRBD2. The germline gives CDR1 LGHNA, CDR2 YNFKEQ. CDR3 length equals 16 residues. V was pared by 0 bases and J by 7 bases, with 8 bases of the junction left unmatched. CDR3 in DNA: TGTGCCAGCAGCCAAGATCGGGAGCGGGGGTTCAACATTCAGTACTTC. This sequence encodes CASSQDRERGFNIQYF.

V gene TRBV7-8 combines with J gene TRBJ2-5, with D maybe TRBD1 (5 bases). V lost 7 bases and J lost 6, with 30 bases in between. CDR1 SGHVS and CDR2 FQNEAQ come from the germline V gene. The CDR3 sequence is 18 residues long. CDR3 sequence: CASTGTWWADRLDKTQYF. The CDR3 nucleotides read TGTGCCAGCACTGGCACATGGTGGGCAGACCGGTTGGACAAGACCCAGTACTTC.

The chain joins TRBV18 to TRBJ2-3; TRBD1 matches at 7 bases. Losses at the gene ends were 3 bases for V and 6 bases for J; bases not matched to a gene: 15. There are 17 residues in the CDR3. Germline lookup yields CDR1 KGHSH and CDR2 LQKENI. CDR3 DNA: TGTGCCAGCTCACCGACGGGTGGGACAGTGTATTTGGATACGCAGTATTTT. Translation gives CASSPTGGTVYLDTQYF.

This clonotype was observed many times. CDR3 loop: CASSQAGDRYNEQFF. CDR3 bases: TGTGCCAGCAGCCAAGCAGGGGACAGATACAATGAGCAGTTCTTC. The chain carries TRBV4-2 and TRBJ2-1, with 7 bases lining up with TRBD1. V shed 1 base and J 4 bases; nucleotides not matched to a gene: 4. CDR3 size: 15 residues. Germline CDR1 LGHNA, CDR2 YNFKEQ.

The V and J genes are TRBV3-1 and TRBJ2-7; a possible D gene is TRBD2 (6 bases). The V gene lost 2 bases and the J gene lost 5 bases, with 10 bases spanning the gap. CDR3 size: 13 residues. The V gene's germline CDR1 is LGHDT and CDR2 YNNKEL (reference sequence). CDR3 nucleotides: TGTGCCAGCAGCCAATCCGGGAGCCACGAGCAGTACTTC. Its protein product is CASSQSGSHEQYF.

The J gene is TRBJ2-5, the V gene TRBV10-3; TRBD1 matches at 8 bases. This CDR3 is built from 14 residues. V trimming: 5 bases; J trimming: 4 bases; junction bases outside the gene matches: 6. Germline lookup yields CDR1 ENHRY and CDR2 SYGVKD. The CDR3 DNA is TGTGCCATCAGTCGCGACAGGGGAGGAGAGACCCAGTACTTC. Protein sequence: CAISRDRGGETQYF.

The J gene is TRBJ2-1, the V gene TRBV20-1; D may be TRBD2 (6 bases). Trimming left V 5 bases short and J 8 bases short, with 19 bases between. Germline V CDR1 and CDR2: DFQATT, SNEGSKA (reference sequence). The CDR3 is made up of 14 amino acids. The CDR3 region has the DNA TGCAGTGCTGCCGGGACTGCTGTAAGGGATGAGCAGTTCTTC. Translated: CSAAGTAVRDEQFF.

The chain joins TRBV7-6 to TRBJ2-7; 12 bases are shared with TRBD2. Trimming took 1 base from V and 3 from J; bases not matched to a gene: 10. This CDR3 spans 18 amino acids. Germline V gives CDR1 SGHVS, CDR2 FNYEAQ. The CDR3 is CASSLGLAGGLNVYEQYF. The CDR3 DNA sequence: TGTGCCAGCAGCTTAGGGCTAGCGGGAGGGCTAAACGTCTACGAGCAGTACTTC.